One sample yielded the 18 T cell receptor beta chains listed below, sequenced in a study of blood T cells in healthy people across ages. A second PCR, run for about 7 to 11 cycles, used a sample-barcoded 5' primer plus a J-beta primer mix. A single record per CDR3 protein comes from TCRdb applying MiXCR to the 5' RACE reads. The table lists fewer than 800,000 distinct CDR3 sequences, 20% to 30% of them singletons, with 9.4% in the top ten. These data also featured in a second study, about T cells of mothers and their children.

Input material: blood. The receptors were gathered from a boy aged 5 to 17 in good health.

The table lists this clonotype with a few counts. This chain uses TRBV20-1 with TRBJ2-7; D remains ambiguous. The CDR3 has 14 amino acids. Between the trimmed V and J ends, which lost 5 bases and 0 bases, there was a span of 14 bases. Germline V CDR1 and CDR2: DFQATT, SNEGSKA (reference sequence). CDR3 residues: CSALPLADSYEQYF. The CDR3 coding sequence is TGCAGTGCTCTCCCCCTGGCCGACTCCTACGAGCAGTACTTC.

This chain links TRBV5-4 with TRBJ2-2; 10 bases map to TRBD2. With 2 bases clipped from V and 9 bases from J, the junction kept 4 bases outside the gene matches. CDR3 length: 14 residues. The germline V gene has CDR1 SGHNT and CDR2 YYREEE (reference sequence). In nucleotides, the CDR3 is TGTGCCAGCAGCTTAGCGGGAGGGCCTTGGGAGCTGTTTTTT. The encoded protein is CASSLAGGPWELFF.

This clonotype has a count of ten or more. The chain carries TRBV7-2 and TRBJ2-1, with 9 bases that match TRBD2. With V trimmed by 1 base and J by 8 bases, 12 bases remained unmatched. CDR3 length equals 17 residues. Germline-derived CDR1 and CDR2 are SGHTA and FQGNSA. The CDR3 reads CASSLGRLAGGRDEQFF. For the CDR3, the DNA is TGTGCCAGCAGCTTAGGCCGGTTGGCGGGAGGGCGGGATGAGCAGTTCTTC.

The chain uses TRBV4-1 and TRBJ2-1; maybe TRBD2 (5 bases). The germline gives CDR1 MGHRA, CDR2 YSYEKL. This CDR3 has 14 amino acids. The ends were cut back, 1 base at V and 7 bases at J, with 11 bases in the middle. The DNA of the CDR3 is TGCGCCAGCAGCCAAGGTTTTGGCGGGAATGAGCAGTTCTTC. Translation: CASSQGFGGNEQFF.

This clonotype was seen a handful of times. The chain uses TRBV19 and TRBJ2-6, with no clear D. Trimming removed 6 bases from V and 1 base from J, with 16 bases in between. The germline gives CDR1 LNHDA, CDR2 SQIVND (reference sequence). This CDR3 spans 17 amino acids. The CDR3, as DNA: TGTGCCAGTAGCCTTACCCTTATTGGGTCTGGGGCCAACGTCCTGACTTTC. Encoded protein: CASSLTLIGSGANVLTF.

The V gene is TRBV20-1, the J gene TRBJ2-1, with 8 bases fitting TRBD2. Germline CDR1 and CDR2: DFQATT and SNEGSKA (reference sequence). The J segment lost 2 bases and the V segment lost 6 bases, leaving 6 bases of the junction unmatched. The CDR3 runs to 14 residues. As DNA, the CDR3 is TGCAGTGCCAAACTAGCGGTTCCCTACAATGAGCAGTTCTTC. Encoded protein: CSAKLAVPYNEQFF.

This clonotype showed up just a few times. The V gene is TRBV12-3 or TRBV12-4, the J gene TRBJ2-5; D remains unclear. The end of the DNA fits TRBJ2-7 better, so the J call may be wrong. The CDR3 loop spans 14 amino acids. The CDR3 sequence: CASSSLGGIYEQYF. CDR3 coding DNA: TGTGCCAGCAGTTCCTTGGGCGGAATCTACGAGCAGTACTTC.

This chain links TRBV28 with TRBJ2-5, with D maybe TRBD1 (6 bases). Judging by the DNA end, TRBJ2-7 fits better; the J call may be wrong. CDR1 MDHEN and CDR2 SYDVKM come from the germline V gene. This CDR3 has 14 amino acids. Written as DNA, the CDR3 is TGTGCCAGCAGCTTCCGGGACAAAGAGGACGAGCAGTACTTC. It codes for CASSFRDKEDEQYF.

The chain recombines TRBV3-1 with TRBJ2-7, with 7 bases lining up with TRBD1. The CDR3 runs to 13 residues. The germline gives CDR1 LGHDT, CDR2 YNNKEL (reference sequence). Here the CDR3 DNA reads TGTGCGACCGGGACAGCGAACTCCTACGAGCAGTACTTC. Encoded protein: CATGTANSYEQYF.

The chain links TRBV4-3 to TRBJ2-3; no reliable D call. Trimming cost V 4 bases and J 1 base, with 15 bases left between them. The CDR3 totals 16 residues. Germline V gene data show CDR1 as LGHNA and CDR2 as YSLEER. Written as DNA, the CDR3 is TGCGCCAGCAGCCCCCAAATCGCGGCAGGCACAGATACGCAGTATTTT. Protein sequence: CASSPQIAAGTDTQYF.

CDR3 region: CASDDSSGNTIYF. In DNA, the CDR3 is TGTGCCAGCGATGATAGCTCTGGAAACACCATATATTTT. The chain has TRBV12-3 or TRBV12-4 and TRBJ1-3; no firm D call. The CDR3 has 13 amino acids. V was trimmed by 8 bases and J by 0 bases, leaving 8 bases between them.

This clonotype was recorded a few times. This rearrangement joins TRBV12-3 or TRBV12-4 to TRBJ1-1, with 7 positions matching TRBD1. V lost 1 base and J lost 2; bases outside the gene matches: 4. The CDR3 length is 15 residues. CDR3 sequence: CASSLGDRDNTEAFF. CDR3 DNA sequence: TGTGCCAGCAGTTTAGGGGACAGAGACAACACTGAAGCTTTCTTT.

The chain recombines TRBV29-1 with TRBJ1-2; no reliable D call. This CDR3 has 11 residues. Germline lookup yields CDR1 SQVTM and CDR2 ANQGSEA. Trimming took 3 bases from V and 2 from J, leaving 4 bases between them. This chain's CDR3 is CSVDSNYGYTF. CDR3 nucleotides: TGCAGCGTTGACAGCAACTATGGCTACACCTTC. Variable domain in full (rest from reference TRBV29-1 and TRBJ1-2): SAVISQKPSRDICQRGTSLTIQCQVDSQVTMMFWYRQQPGQSLTLIATANQGSEATYESGFVIDKFPISRPNLTFSTLTVSNMSPEDSSIYLCSVDSNYGYTFGSGTRLTVV.

The rearrangement joins TRBV14 to TRBJ2-5, with D possibly TRBD2 on 6 matching bases. CDR1 is SGHDN and CDR2 is FVKESK in the germline V gene. V dropped 0 bases and J dropped 0 bases, with 14 bases sitting between them. The CDR3 totals 17 residues. The CDR3 region is CASSQERGLWYQETQYF. CDR3 sequence (DNA): TGTGCCAGCAGCCAAGAGAGGGGACTCTGGTACCAAGAGACCCAGTACTTC.

This clonotype was detected a few times. This rearrangement joins TRBV28 to TRBJ2-7; 12 bases are shared with TRBD2. This CDR3 contains 15 residues. Germline CDR1 is MDHEN and CDR2 is SYDVKM. V shed 5 bases and J 3 bases; nucleotides not matched to a gene: 5. The CDR3 DNA reads as TGTGCCAGCAGTCCCGGACTAGCGGGATACTACGAGCAGTACTTC. Its protein product is CASSPGLAGYYEQYF.

There are a few counts of this clonotype. The chain employs TRBV4-2 and TRBJ2-5; 8 nucleotides line up with TRBD2. The J call may be mistaken, given a closer DNA end match to TRBJ2-1. The germline gives CDR1 LGHNA, CDR2 YNFKEQ. The CDR3 has 16 amino acids. The CDR3 region is CASSQVFAGGLNEQFF. The DNA of the CDR3 is TGTGCCAGCAGCCAAGTTTTTGCGGGGGGTCTAAATGAGCAGTTCTTC.

V is TRBV6-2 or TRBV6-3 and J is TRBJ1-5; maybe TRBD1 (5 bases). Trimming left V 6 bases short and J 3 bases short, with 18 bases between. CDR3 size: 16 residues. Per germline, CDR1 MNHEY and CDR2 SVGEGT. CDR3 amino acids: CASSDRGSGTNQPQHF. CDR3 sequence (DNA): TGTGCCAGCAGCGATAGAGGATCAGGGACCAATCAGCCCCAGCATTTT.

The chain is built from TRBV4-1 and TRBJ2-1, with no clear D. Germline V lookup: CDR1 MGHRA, CDR2 YSYEKL. The CDR3 is made up of 14 amino acids. The V end lost 2 bases, the J end lost 5 bases, and 10 bases lay between the germline ends. The CDR3 nucleotides are TGCGCCAGCAGCCAATTGAAGGGCCACAATGAGCAGTTCTTC. This translates into CASSQLKGHNEQFF.